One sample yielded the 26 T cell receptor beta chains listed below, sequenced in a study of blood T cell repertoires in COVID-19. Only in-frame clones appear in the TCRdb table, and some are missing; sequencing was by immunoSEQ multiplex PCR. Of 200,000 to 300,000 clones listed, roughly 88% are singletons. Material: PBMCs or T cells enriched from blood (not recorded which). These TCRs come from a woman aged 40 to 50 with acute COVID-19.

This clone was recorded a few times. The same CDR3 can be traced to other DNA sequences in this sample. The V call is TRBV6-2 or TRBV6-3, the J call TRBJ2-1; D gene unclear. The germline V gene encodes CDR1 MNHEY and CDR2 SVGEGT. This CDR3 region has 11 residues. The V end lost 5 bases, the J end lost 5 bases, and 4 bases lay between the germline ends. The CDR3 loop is CASSRDNEQFF. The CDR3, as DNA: TGTGCCAGCAGTCGGGACAATGAGCAGTTCTTC.

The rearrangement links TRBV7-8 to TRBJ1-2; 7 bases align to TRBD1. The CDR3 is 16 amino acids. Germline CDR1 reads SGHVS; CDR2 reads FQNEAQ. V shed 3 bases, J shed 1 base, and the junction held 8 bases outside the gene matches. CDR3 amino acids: CASSFRQGPDNYGYTF. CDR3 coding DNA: TGTGCCAGCAGCTTCCGACAGGGACCCGATAACTATGGCTACACCTTC. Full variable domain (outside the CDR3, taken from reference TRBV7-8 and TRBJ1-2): GAGVSQSPRYKVAKRGQDVALRCDPISGHVSLFWYQQALGQGPEFLTYFQNEAQLDKSGLPSDRFFAERPEGSVSTLKIQRTQQEDSAVYLCASSFRQGPDNYGYTFGSGTRLTVV.

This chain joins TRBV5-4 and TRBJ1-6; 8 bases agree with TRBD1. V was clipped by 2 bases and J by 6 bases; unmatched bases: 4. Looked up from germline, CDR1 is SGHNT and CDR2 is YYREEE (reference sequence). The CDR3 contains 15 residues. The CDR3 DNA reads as TGTGCCAGCAGCTTACAGGGGGTCCTTAATTCACCCCTCCACTTT. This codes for CASSLQGVLNSPLHF.

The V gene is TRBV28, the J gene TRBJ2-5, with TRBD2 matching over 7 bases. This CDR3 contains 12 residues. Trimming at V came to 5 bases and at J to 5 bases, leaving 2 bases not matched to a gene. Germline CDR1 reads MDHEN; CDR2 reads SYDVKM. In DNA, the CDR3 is TGTGCCAGCAGTGCGGGAGTGGAGACCCAGTACTTC. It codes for CASSAGVETQYF.

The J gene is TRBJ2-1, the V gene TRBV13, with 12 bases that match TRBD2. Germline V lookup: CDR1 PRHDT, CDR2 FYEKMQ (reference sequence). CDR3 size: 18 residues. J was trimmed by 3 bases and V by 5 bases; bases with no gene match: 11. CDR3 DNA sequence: TGTGCCAGCAGCCATTTCGGACTAGCGGGAACTCACTACAATGAGCAGTTCTTC. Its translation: CASSHFGLAGTHYNEQFF.

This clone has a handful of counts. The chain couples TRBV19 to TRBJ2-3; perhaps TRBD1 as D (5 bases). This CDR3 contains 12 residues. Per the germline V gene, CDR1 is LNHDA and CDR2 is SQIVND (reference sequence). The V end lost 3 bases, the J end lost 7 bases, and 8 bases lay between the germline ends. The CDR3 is CASSIDSYTQYF. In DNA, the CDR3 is TGTGCCAGTAGTATCGACAGTTATACGCAGTATTTT.

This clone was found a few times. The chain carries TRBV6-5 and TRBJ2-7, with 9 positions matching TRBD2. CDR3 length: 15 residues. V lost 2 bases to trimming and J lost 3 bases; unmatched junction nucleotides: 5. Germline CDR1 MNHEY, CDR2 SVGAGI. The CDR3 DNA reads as TGTGCCAGCAGTTACCCGGCTAGCGGGATCTACGAGCAGTACGTC. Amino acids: CASSYPASGIYEQYV.

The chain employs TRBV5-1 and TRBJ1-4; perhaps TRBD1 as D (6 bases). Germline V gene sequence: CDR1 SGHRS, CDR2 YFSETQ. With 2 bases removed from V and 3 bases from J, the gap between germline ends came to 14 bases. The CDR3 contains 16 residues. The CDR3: CASSFLRGQSNEKLFF. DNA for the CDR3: TGCGCCAGCAGCTTCCTCCGCGGACAGTCTAATGAAAAACTGTTTTTT.

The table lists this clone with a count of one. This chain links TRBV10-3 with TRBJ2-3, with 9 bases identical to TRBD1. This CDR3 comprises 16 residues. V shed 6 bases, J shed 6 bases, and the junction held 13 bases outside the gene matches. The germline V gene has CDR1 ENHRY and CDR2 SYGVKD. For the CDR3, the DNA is TGTGCCATCAGGGCGGTACCGGGACAGGGCGTCGATACGCAGTATTTT. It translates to CAIRAVPGQGVDTQYF.

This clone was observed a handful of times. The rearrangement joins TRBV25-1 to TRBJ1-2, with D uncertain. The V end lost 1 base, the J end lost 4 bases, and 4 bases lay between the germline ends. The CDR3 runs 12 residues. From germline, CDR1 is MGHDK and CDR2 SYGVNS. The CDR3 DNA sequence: TGTGCCAGCAGTGAATCCTTCTATGGCTACACCTTC. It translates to CASSESFYGYTF.

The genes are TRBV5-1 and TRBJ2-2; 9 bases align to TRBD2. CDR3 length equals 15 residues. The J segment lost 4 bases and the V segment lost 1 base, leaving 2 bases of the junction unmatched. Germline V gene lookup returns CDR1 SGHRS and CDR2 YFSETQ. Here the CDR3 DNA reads TGCGCCAGCAGCTTGCTAGCGGGAAGCACCGGGGAGCTGTTTTTT. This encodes CASSLLAGSTGELFF.

The CDR3 region is CSVGTGPYEQYF. The CDR3 DNA reads TGCAGCGTGGGGACAGGTCCCTACGAGCAGTACTTC. The chain links TRBV29-1 to TRBJ2-7; 8 bases line up with TRBD1. CDR1 SQVTM and CDR2 ANQGSEA come from the germline V gene. The trim removed 6 bases at V and 2 bases at J, leaving 3 bases unmatched. The length of the CDR3 is 12 residues.

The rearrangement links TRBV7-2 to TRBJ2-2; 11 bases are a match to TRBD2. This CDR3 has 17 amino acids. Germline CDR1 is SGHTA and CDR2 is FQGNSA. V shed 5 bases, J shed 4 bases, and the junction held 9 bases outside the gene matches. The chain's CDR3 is CASSVSGRALGTGELFF. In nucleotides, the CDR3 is TGTGCCAGCAGCGTTAGCGGGAGGGCCCTCGGCACCGGGGAGCTGTTTTTT.

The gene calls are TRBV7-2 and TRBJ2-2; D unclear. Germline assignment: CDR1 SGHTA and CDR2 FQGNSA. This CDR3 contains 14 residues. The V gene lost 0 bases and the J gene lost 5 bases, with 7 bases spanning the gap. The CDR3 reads CASSLAHLTGELFF. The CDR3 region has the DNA TGTGCCAGCAGCTTAGCGCACCTAACCGGGGAGCTGTTTTTT.

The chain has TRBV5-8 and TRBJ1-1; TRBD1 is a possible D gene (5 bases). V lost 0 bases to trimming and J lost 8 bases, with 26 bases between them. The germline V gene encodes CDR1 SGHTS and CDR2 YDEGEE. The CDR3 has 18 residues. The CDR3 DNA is TGTGCCAGCAGCTTGGTTGTCTCTCTTCTGGGGCCCCGACGGGAAGCTTTCTTT. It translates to CASSLVVSLLGPRREAFF.

CDR3 sequence (DNA): TGCGCCAGCAGCCAAGTTGTGACAGGGGGGAAGTACGAGCAGTACTTC. It encodes CASSQVVTGGKYEQYF. This chain links TRBV4-1 with TRBJ2-7, with TRBD1 matching over 9 bases. J gave up 4 bases and V 1 base, and 8 bases lay outside the gene matches. This CDR3 is built from 16 residues. The germline V gene has CDR1 MGHRA and CDR2 YSYEKL.

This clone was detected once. The CDR3 protein is CASSFTGVTNEKLFF. The CDR3 DNA sequence: TGTGCCAGCAGCTTTACAGGGGTAACTAATGAAAAACTGTTTTTT. The chain recombines TRBV11-2 with TRBJ1-4; 7 nucleotides line up with TRBD1. Germline lookup yields CDR1 SGHAT and CDR2 FQNNGV. The CDR3 runs to 15 residues. With V trimmed by 3 bases and J by 1 base, 2 bases remained unmatched.

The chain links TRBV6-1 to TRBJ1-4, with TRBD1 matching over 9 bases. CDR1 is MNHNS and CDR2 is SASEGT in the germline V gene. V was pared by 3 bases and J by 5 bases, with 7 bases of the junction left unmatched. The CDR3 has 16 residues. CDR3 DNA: TGTGCCAGCAGTGACGGGACAGGGTATCCAAATGAAAAACTGTTTTTT. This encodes CASSDGTGYPNEKLFF.

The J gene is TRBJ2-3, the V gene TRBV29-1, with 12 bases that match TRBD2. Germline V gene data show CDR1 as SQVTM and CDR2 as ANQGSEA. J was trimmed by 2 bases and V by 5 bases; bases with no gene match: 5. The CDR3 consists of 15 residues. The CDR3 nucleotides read TGCAGCGTTCGAGGACTAGCGGGACCCACAGATACGCAGTATTTT. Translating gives CSVRGLAGPTDTQYF.

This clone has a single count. CDR3 region: CASSQAPSTSGARDEQFF. CDR3 bases: TGTGCCAGCAGCCAAGCTCCATCAACTAGCGGGGCTAGGGATGAGCAGTTCTTC. The chain joins TRBV4-2 to TRBJ2-1; TRBD2 aligns across 10 bases. This CDR3 is 18 amino acids long. The V gene end was trimmed by 1 base and the J gene end by 8 bases; junction bases not matched to a gene: 14. Germline values: CDR1 LGHNA, CDR2 YNFKEQ.

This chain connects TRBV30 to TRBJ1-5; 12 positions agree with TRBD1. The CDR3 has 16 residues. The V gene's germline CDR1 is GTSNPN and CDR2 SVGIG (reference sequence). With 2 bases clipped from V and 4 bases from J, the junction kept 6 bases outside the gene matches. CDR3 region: CAWSPWDRGRNQPQHF. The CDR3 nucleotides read TGTGCCTGGAGTCCCTGGGACAGGGGGCGGAATCAGCCCCAGCATTTT.

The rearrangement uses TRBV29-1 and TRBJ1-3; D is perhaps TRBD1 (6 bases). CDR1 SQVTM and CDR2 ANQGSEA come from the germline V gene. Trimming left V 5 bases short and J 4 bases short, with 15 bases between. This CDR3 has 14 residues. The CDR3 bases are TGCAGCGTTATGTCCCCCCAGGGGGGAAACACCATATATTTT. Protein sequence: CSVMSPQGGNTIYF.

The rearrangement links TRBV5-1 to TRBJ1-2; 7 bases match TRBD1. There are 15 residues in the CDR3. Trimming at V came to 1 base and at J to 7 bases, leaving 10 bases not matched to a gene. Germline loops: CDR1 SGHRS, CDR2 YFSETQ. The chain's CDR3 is CASSLPGQRGVGYTF. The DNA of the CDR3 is TGCGCCAGCAGCTTGCCGGGACAGAGAGGGGTTGGCTACACCTTC.

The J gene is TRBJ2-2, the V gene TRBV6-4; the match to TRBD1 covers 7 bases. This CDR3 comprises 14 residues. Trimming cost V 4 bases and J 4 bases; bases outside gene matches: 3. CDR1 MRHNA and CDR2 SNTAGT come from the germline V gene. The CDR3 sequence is CASSATGSTGELFF. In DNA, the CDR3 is TGTGCCAGCAGTGCGACAGGGTCCACCGGGGAGCTGTTTTTT.

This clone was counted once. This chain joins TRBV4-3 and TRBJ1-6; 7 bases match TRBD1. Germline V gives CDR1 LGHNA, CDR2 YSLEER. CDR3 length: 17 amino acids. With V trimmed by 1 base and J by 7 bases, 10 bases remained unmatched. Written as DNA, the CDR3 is TGCGCCAGCAGCCAAGTGTCCAGGGGGACGGGGAATTCACCCCTCCACTTT. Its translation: CASSQVSRGTGNSPLHF.

The CDR3 bases are TGTGCCAGCAAAACAGGACAGCTGAACACTGAAGCTTTCTTT. Its translation: CASKTGQLNTEAFF. The J gene is TRBJ1-1, the V gene TRBV6-5, with D possibly matching TRBD1 (6 bases). V was cut by 7 bases and J by 0 bases, with 12 bases left in between. CDR1 MNHEY and CDR2 SVGAGI come from the germline V gene. There are 14 residues in the CDR3.